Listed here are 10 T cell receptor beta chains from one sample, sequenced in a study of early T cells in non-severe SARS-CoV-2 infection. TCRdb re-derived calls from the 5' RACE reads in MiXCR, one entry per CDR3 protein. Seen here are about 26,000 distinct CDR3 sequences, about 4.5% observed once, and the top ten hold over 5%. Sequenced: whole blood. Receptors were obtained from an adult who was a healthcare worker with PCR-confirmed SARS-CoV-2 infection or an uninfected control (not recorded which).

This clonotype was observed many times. This chain's CDR3 is CASSLTSGGADTQYF. The CDR3 region has the DNA TGTGCCAGCAGCTTAACTAGCGGGGGGGCAGATACGCAGTATTTT. V gene TRBV11-2 combines with J gene TRBJ2-3; 13 nucleotides align to TRBD2. V gave up 2 bases and J gave up 4 bases; unmatched junction bases: 0. From germline, CDR1 is SGHAT and CDR2 FQNNGV. The CDR3 spans 15 residues.

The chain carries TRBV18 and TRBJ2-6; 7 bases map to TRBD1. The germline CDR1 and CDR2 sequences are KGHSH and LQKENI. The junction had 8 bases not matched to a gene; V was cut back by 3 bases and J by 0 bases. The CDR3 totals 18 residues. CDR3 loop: CASSPTRDSYSGANVLTF. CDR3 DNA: TGTGCCAGCTCACCGACCCGGGACAGCTACTCTGGGGCCAACGTCCTGACTTTC.

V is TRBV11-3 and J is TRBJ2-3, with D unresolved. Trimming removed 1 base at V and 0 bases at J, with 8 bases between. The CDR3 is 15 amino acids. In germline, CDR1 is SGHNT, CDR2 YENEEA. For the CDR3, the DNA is TGTGCCAGCAGCTTAGGTGCAGCTAGCACAGATACGCAGTATTTT. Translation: CASSLGAASTDTQYF.

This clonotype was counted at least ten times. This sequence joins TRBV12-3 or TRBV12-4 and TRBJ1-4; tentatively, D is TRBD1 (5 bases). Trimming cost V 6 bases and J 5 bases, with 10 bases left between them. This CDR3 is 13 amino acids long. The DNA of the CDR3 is TGTGCCAGCAGCCGACAGATAAATGAAAAACTGTTTTTT. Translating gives CASSRQINEKLFF.

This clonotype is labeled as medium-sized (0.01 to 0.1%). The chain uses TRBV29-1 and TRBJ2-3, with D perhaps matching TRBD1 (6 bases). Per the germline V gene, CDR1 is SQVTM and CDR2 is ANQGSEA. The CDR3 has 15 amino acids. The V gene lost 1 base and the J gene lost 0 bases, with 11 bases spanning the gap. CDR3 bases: TGCAGCGTTGAAGTCCGACAGGATAGCACAGATACGCAGTATTTT. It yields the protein CSVEVRQDSTDTQYF.

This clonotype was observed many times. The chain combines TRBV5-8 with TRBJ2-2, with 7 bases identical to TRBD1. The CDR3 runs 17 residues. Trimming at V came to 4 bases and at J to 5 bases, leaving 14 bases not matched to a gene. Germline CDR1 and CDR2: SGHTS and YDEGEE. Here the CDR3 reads CASSRGKGALGTGELFF. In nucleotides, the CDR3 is TGTGCCAGCAGCCGTGGGAAGGGGGCGCTGGGAACCGGGGAGCTGTTTTTT.

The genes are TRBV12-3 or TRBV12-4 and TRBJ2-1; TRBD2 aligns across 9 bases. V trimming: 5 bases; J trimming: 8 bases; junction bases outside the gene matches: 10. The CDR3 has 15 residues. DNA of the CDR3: TGTGCCAGCAGTGCCCGGGCGGGGGGGCTTGATGAGCAGTTCTTC. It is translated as CASSARAGGLDEQFF.

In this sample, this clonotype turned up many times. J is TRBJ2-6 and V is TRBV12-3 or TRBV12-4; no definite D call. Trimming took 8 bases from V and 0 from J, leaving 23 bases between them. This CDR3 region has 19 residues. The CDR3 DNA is TGTGCCAGCGGCCTTCTGGGGATTTCACCCATCTCTGGGGCCAACGTCCTGACTTTC. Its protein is CASGLLGISPISGANVLTF.

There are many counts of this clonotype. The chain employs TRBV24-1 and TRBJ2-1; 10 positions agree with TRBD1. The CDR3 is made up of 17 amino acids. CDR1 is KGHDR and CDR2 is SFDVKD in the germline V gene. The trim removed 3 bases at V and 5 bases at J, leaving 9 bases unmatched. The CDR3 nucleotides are TGTGCCACCAGTGATCGTCCGGGACAGGGGACGAACAATGAGCAGTTCTTC. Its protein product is CATSDRPGQGTNNEQFF.

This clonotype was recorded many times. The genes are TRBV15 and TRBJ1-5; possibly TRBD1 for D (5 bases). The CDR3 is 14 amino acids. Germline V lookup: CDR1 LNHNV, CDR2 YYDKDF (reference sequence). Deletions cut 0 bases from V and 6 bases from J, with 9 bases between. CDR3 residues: CATSRDTGSQPQHF. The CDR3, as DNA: TGTGCCACCAGCAGAGATACAGGCAGTCAGCCCCAGCATTTT. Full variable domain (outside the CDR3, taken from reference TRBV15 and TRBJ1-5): DAMVIQNPRYQVTQFGKPVTLSCSQTLNHNVMYWYQQKSSQAPKLLFHYYDKDFNNEADTPDNFQSRRPNTSFCFLDIRSPGLGDTAMYLCATSRDTGSQPQHFGDGTRLSIL.